This T cell receptor beta chain was identified in a study of blood T cells in healthy people across ages. The study's findings and limits: Naive CD4+ cells and diversity were both higher in long-lived donors than in aged donors.

A second PCR, run for roughly 7 to 11 cycles, used a sample-barcoded 5' primer plus a J-beta primer mix. Each cDNA molecule was tagged by a template-switch adaptor that had 12 random nucleotides. Paired-end reads containing CDR3 totaled no fewer than 2.5 million for each sample. MiXCR, applied by TCRdb to the 5' RACE reads, yields one record per CDR3 protein. The sample has fewer than 1 million distinct CDR3 sequences, roughly 44% seen once. Each sample yielded at least 5.5 micrograms of PBMC total RNA. The CDR3 is 13 residues long. The germline gives CDR1 SQVTM, CDR2 ANQGSEA. On this clonotype: The target antigen is unknown.

Sequencing was carried out using blood. J is TRBJ2-2 and V is TRBV29-1; the match to TRBD1 covers 7 bases. This TCR was recovered from a man aged 60 to 69 in good health. CDR3 coding DNA: TGCGGTACCGGGACAGAGTACACCGGGGAGCTGTTTTTT. Protein sequence: CGTGTEYTGELFF.